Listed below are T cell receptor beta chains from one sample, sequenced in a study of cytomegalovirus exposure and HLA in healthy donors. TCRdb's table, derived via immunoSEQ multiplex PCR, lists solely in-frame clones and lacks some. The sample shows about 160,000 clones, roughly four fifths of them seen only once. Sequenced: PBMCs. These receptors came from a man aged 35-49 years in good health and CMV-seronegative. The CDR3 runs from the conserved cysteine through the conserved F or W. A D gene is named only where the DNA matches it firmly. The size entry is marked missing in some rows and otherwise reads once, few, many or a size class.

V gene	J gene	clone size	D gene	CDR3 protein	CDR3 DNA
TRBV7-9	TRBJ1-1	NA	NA	CSSSLGGPPTAFF	TGTTCCAGCAGCTTAGGCGGGCCCCCCACGGCTTTCTTT
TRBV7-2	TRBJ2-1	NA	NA	CASSLAVRDEQFF	TGTGCCAGCAGCTTAGCGGTCCGGGATGAGCAGTTCTTC
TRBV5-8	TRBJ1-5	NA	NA	CASSLGDNSNQPQHF	TGTGCCAGCAGCTTGGGAGATAATAGCAATCAGCCCCAGCATTTT
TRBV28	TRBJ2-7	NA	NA	CASRAGGLDYEQYF	TGTGCCAGCAGGGCCGGAGGACTCGACTACGAGCAGTACTTC
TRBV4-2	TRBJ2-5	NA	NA	CASSQEWNGAQYF	TGTGCCAGCAGCCAAGAATGGAACGGGGCCCAGTACTTC
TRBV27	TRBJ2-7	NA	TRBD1	CASTFTGTAIYEQYF	TGTGCCAGCACCTTCACCGGGACAGCGATCTACGAGCAGTACTTC
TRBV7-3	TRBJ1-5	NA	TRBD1	CASSPPGQGSRNQPQHF	TGTGCCAGCAGCCCACCGGGACAGGGGTCCCGCAATCAGCCCCAGCATTTT
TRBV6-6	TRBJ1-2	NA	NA	CASSYSHAQGTGGYTF	TGTGCCAGCAGTTACTCCCATGCACAGGGAACGGGTGGCTACACCTTC
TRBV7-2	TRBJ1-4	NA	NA	CASSLGSNEKLFF	TGTGCCAGCAGCTTGGGGAGCAATGAAAAACTGTTTTTT
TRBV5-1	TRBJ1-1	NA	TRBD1	CASSLAGTGGGGAFF	TGCGCCAGCAGCTTAGCAGGGACAGGGGGCGGGGGAGCTTTCTTT
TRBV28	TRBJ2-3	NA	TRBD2	CASIRLAGSTDTQYF	TGTGCCAGCATCAGACTAGCGGGAAGCACAGATACGCAGTATTTT
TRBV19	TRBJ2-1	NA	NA	CASSSLDSEDEQFF	TGTGCCAGTTCTTCCCTGGACTCTGAAGATGAGCAGTTCTTC
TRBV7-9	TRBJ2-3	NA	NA	CASLRAGDTQYF	TGTGCCAGCCTAAGGGCGGGGGATACGCAGTATTTT
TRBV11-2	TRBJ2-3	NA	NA	CASSLGLQVTDTQYF	TGTGCCAGCAGCCTCGGACTGCAAGTCACAGATACGCAGTATTTT
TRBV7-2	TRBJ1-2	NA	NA	CASSLEAGYYGYTF	TGTGCCAGCAGCTTAGAGGCAGGCTACTATGGCTACACCTTC
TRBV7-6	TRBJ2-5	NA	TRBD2	CASSGLAGDEETQYF	TGTGCCAGCAGCGGGTTAGCGGGGGACGAAGAGACCCAGTACTTC
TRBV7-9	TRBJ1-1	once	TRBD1	CSSSLTGGNTEAFF	TGTTCCAGCAGCTTGACAGGGGGAAACACTGAAGCTTTCTTT
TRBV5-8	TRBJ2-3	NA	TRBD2	CASSLGLAGQDTQYF	TGTGCCAGCAGCTTGGGACTAGCGGGACAAGATACGCAGTATTTT
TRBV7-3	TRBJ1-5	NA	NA	CASSLLAETGDQPQHF	TGTGCCAGCAGCTTACTTGCAGAAACGGGGGATCAGCCCCAGCATTTT
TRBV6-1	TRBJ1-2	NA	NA	CASSEAIGNYGYTF	TGTGCCAGCAGTGAAGCGATCGGGAACTATGGCTACACCTTC
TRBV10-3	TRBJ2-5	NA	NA	CAISETEETQYF	TGTGCCATCAGTGAGACGGAAGAGACCCAGTACTTC
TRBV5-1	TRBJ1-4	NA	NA	CASSPSRGAGKLFF	TGCGCCAGCAGCCCCTCCAGGGGCGCGGGAAAACTGTTTTTT
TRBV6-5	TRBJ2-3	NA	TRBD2	CASRGLHTDTQYF	TGTGCCAGCAGGGGACTACACACAGATACGCAGTATTTT